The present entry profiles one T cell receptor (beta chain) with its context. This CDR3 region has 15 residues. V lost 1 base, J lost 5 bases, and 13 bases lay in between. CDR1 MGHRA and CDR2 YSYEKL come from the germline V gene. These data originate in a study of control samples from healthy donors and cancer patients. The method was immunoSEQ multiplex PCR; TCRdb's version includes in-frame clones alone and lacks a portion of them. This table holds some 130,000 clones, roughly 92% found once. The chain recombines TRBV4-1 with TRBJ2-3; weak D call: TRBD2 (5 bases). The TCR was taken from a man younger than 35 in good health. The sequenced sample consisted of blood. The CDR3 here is CASSQVSAEGDTQYF. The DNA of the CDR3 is TGCGCCAGCAGCCAAGTATCCGCAGAGGGAGATACGCAGTATTTT.